The T cell receptor beta chain described here comes from a study of cytomegalovirus exposure and HLA in healthy donors. Study-wide results and limits: Reported results showed that the classifier diagnosed cytomegalovirus status with high specificity and sensitivity.

There are a few counts of this clone. Its antigen is undetermined. The PCR contained 60 Vbeta and 13 Jbeta primers. Data came from immunoSEQ multiplex PCR; TCRdb stores just in-frame clones and leaves some out. The sample lists some 180,000 clones, more than 60% seen once, with roughly 1.5% in the top ten. This receptor was obtained from a man younger than 35 in good health and CMV-seronegative. The sequenced sample consisted of PBMCs.

The CDR3 bases are TGTGCCAGCAGCGAGGATTACCAAGAGACCCAGTACTTC. Amino acid sequence: CASSEDYQETQYF. The V and J genes are TRBV2 and TRBJ2-5; D gene unclear. V lost 6 bases, J lost 0 bases, and 8 bases lay in between. Germline CDR1 reads SNHLY; CDR2 reads FYNNEI. This CDR3 comprises 13 residues.